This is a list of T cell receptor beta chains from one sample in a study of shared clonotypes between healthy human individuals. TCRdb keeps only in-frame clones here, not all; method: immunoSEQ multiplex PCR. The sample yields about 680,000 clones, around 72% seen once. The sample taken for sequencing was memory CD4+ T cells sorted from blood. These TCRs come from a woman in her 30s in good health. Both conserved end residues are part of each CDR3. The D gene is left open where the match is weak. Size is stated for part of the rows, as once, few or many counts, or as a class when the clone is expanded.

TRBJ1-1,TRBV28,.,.,TGTGCCAGCAGTCGCCTCCAGGGACTTCGTGGCACTGAAGCTTTCTTT,CASSRLQGLRGTEAFF
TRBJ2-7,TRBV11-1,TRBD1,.,TGTGCCAGCAGCTCCCGACAGGGATCCTTCGAGCAGTACTTC,CASSSRQGSFEQYF
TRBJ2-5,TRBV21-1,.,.,TGTGCCAGCAGCAAAAAGGGTAAGGAGGACGGTCCTTTAGAGACCCAGTACTTC,CASSKKGKEDGPLETQYF
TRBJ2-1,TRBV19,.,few,TGTGCCAGTAGTATTAAGTGGGATGAGCAGTTCTTC,CASSIKWDEQFF
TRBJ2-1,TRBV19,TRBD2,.,TGTGCCAGTACCCCGGGACTAGCGGGAGGAGGTGAGCAGTTCTTC,CASTPGLAGGGEQFF
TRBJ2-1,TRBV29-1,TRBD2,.,TGCAGCGCTGTCGCCTCCGGGACTAGCGTGTACAATGAGCAGTTCTTC,CSAVASGTSVYNEQFF
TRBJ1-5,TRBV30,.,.,TGTGCCTGGAGCGCGGGGAGAAATCAGCCCCAGCATTTT,CAWSAGRNQPQHF
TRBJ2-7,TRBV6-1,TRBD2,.,TGTGCCATCGCCACTAGCGGGAGCTACGAGCAGTACTTC,CAIATSGSYEQYF
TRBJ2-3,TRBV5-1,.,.,TGCGCCAGCAGCTTGACGGGATTCATTGATACGCAGTATTTT,CASSLTGFIDTQYF
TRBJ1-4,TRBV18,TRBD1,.,TGTGCCAGCTCACCCGGGACAGGGGATGAAAAACTGTTTTTT,CASSPGTGDEKLFF
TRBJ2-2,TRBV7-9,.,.,TGTGCCAGCAGCTTAGAAGGGACACTCAACACCGGGGAGCTGTTTTTT,CASSLEGTLNTGELFF
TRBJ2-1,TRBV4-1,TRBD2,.,TGCGCCAGCGGACTAGCGGGAGGAACATCCTACAATGAGCAGTTCTTC,CASGLAGGTSYNEQFF
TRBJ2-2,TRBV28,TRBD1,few,TGTGCCAGCAGTTTCAGGGGGCAGGTCACCGGGGAGCTGTTTTTT,CASSFRGQVTGELFF
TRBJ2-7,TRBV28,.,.,TGTGCCAGCAGGCTGGGGACGGCAAGCTCCTACGAGCAGTACTTC,CASRLGTASSYEQYF
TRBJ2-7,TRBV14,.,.,TGTGCCAGCAGCCGCGGGAACCCTAGCGAGCAGTACTTC,CASSRGNPSEQYF
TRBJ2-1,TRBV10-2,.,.,TGCGCCAGCAGTGAAAGGGAGAGGCGAAGGAATGAGCAGTTCTTC,CASSERERRRNEQFF
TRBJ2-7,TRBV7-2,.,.,TGTGCCAGCAGACGGGGAGGGGGCTACGAGCAGTACTTC,CASRRGGGYEQYF